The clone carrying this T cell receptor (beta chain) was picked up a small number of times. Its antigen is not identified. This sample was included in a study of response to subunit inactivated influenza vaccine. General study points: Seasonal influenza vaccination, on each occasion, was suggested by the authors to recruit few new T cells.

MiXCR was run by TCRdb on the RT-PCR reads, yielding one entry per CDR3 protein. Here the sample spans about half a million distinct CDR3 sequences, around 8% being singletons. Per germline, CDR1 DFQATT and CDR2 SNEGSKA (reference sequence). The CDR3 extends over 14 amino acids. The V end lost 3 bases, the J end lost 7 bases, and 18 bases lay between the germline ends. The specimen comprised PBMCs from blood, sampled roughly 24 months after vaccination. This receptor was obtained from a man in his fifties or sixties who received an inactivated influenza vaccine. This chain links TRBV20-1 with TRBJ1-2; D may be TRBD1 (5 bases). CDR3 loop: CSASQNSPGGGYTF. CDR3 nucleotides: TGCAGTGCTAGCCAAAACAGCCCTGGGGGTGGCTACACCTTC.